Detailed here is one T cell receptor (beta chain). One end of the junction does not line up with germline, which may come from a read error. These data originate in a study of T cells in Graves' hyperthyroidism and ophthalmopathy. Together with thyroid ultrasound, orbital computed tomography, serum thyroxine and TRAb, clinical symptoms were used for diagnoses. Germline V gene lookup returns CDR1 SGHRS and CDR2 YFSETQ. The CDR3 contains 18 residues. TCR beta CDR3 regions were amplified from RNA. Initially, a first-round RT-PCR of the TCR CDR3 employed the HTBI primer set. TCRdb reprocessed the multiplex PCR reads with MiXCR, giving one entry per CDR3 protein. The profile shows around 690,000 distinct CDR3 sequences, around 21% of them singletons.

The chain combines TRBV5-1 with TRBJ2-1, with D perhaps TRBD1 (5 bases). The receptor was isolated from a man younger than 40 with Graves' ophthalmopathy. Sequenced material: blood. The CDR3 reads CASSQDPLGLVTYNEQFF. The CDR3 bases are TGTGCCAGCAGCCAAGACCCCCTGGGGCTGGTAACCTACAATGAGCAGTTCTTC.